This TCR beta chain comes out of a study of blood T cell repertoires in COVID-19. Across the study: COVID-19 samples collected from the United States, Italy and Spain covered acute and convalescent phases.

Per the study methods: Estimates of nucleated cell counts were drawn from the amplification of reference gene primers. The protocol was immunoSEQ multiplex PCR, while the TCRdb copy is restricted to in-frame clones and leaves out a portion. D and trimming were read from the DNA, whereas the V and J calls and clone size are those reported in that table. The table has about 150,000 clones, 87% seen once. This clone appeared a single time. The V and J ends lost 9 bases and 2 bases, in that order; junction bases with no gene match: 4. Germline loops: CDR1 LNHDA, CDR2 SQIVND (reference sequence). The CDR3 contains 14 residues.

Material for sequencing was peripheral blood. J is TRBJ2-1 and V is TRBV19; 10 bases line up with TRBD2. This TCR derives from a human donor in a cohort sampled during active COVID-19. This CDR3 is CASRLAGAYNEQFF. As DNA, the CDR3 is TGTGCCAGCCGGCTAGCGGGAGCCTACAATGAGCAGTTCTTC.